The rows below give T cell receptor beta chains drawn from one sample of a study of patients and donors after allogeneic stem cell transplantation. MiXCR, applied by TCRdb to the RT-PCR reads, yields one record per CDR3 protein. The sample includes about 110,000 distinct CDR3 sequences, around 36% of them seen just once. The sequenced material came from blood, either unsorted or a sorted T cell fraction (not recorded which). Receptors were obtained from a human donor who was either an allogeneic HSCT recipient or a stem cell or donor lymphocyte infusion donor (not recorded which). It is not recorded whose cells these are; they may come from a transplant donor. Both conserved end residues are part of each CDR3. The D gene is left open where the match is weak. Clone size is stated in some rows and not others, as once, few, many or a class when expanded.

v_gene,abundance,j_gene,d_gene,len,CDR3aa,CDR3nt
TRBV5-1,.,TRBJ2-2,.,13,CASSLEGPGELFF,TGCGCCAGCAGCTTGGAAGGACCCGGGGAGCTGTTTTTT
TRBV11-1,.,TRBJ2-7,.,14,CASSLGQWDYEQYF,TGTGCCAGCAGCCTGGGGCAGTGGGACTACGAGCAGTACTTC
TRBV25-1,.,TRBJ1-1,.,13,CASRTASNTEAFF,TGTGCCAGCAGGACGGCCTCCAACACTGAAGCTTTCTTT
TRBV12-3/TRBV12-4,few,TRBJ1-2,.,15,CASSQPGPQKYGYTF,TGTGCCAGCAGTCAACCGGGACCGCAGAAGTATGGCTACACCTTC
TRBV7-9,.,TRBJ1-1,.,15,CASSFKGGMNTEAFF,TGTGCCAGCAGCTTTAAAGGGGGTATGAACACTGAAGCTTTCTTT
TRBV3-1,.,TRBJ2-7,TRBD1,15,CASSRKGTGAYEQYF,TGTGCCAGCAGCCGGAAAGGCACAGGGGCCTACGAGCAGTACTTC
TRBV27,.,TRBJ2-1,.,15,CASSFAWARGNEQFF,TGTGCCAGCAGTTTTGCCTGGGCTAGGGGCAATGAGCAGTTCTTC
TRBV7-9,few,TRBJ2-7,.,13,CASHRSGSYEQYF,TGTGCCAGCCACCGCAGCGGCTCCTACGAGCAGTACTTC
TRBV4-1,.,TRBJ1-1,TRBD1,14,CASSHHRGDTEAFF,TGCGCCAGCAGCCATCACAGGGGGGATACTGAAGCTTTCTTT
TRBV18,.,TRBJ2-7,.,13,CASSPRLTYEQYF,TGTGCCAGCTCACCACGGTTGACCTACGAGCAGTACTTC
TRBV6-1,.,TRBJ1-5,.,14,CASSVPRPDQPQHF,TGTGCCAGCAGTGTTCCCAGGCCAGATCAGCCCCAGCATTTT
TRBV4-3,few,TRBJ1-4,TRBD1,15,CASSIWTGGSEKLFF,TGCGCCAGCAGCATATGGACAGGGGGGAGTGAAAAACTGTTTTTT
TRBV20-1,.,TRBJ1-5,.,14,CSARQAKSNQPQHF,TGCAGTGCTCGGCAGGCCAAATCCAATCAGCCCCAGCATTTT
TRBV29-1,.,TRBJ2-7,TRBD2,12,CSVGGSLDEQYF,TGCAGCGTGGGCGGGAGCCTGGACGAGCAGTACTTC
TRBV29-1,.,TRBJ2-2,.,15,CSVGRGTTNTGELFF,TGCAGCGTTGGTAGGGGGACTACGAACACCGGGGAGCTGTTTTTT
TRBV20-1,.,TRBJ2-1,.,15,CSASFFSGRYNEQFF,TGCAGTGCTAGTTTTTTTAGCGGCCGCTACAATGAGCAGTTCTTC
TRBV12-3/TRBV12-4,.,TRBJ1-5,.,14,CASSFGGPRQPQHF,TGTGCCAGCAGCTTCGGGGGGCCGCGTCAGCCCCAGCATTTT
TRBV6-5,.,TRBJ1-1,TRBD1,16,CASTRQGARENTEAFF,TGTGCCAGCACTCGTCAGGGGGCGCGGGAGAACACTGAAGCTTTCTTT
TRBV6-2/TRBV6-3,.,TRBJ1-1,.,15,CASSLRLGRNTEAFF,TGTGCCAGCAGCCTAAGGTTAGGAAGGAACACTGAAGCTTTCTTT
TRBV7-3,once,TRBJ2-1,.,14,CASSPGRATNEQFF,TGTGCCAGCAGCCCTGGGCGGGCCACCAATGAGCAGTTCTTC
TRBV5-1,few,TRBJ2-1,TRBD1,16,CASSLQGADLYNEQFF,TGCGCCAGCAGCTTGCAGGGGGCTGACTTATACAATGAGCAGTTCTTC
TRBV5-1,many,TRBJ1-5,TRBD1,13,CASSFTGDQPQHF,TGTGCCAGCAGCTTTACAGGGGATCAGCCCCAGCATTTT
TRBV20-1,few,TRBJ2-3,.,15,CSAQDAARGTDTQYF,TGCAGTGCCCAGGATGCCGCTAGGGGCACAGATACGCAGTATTTT
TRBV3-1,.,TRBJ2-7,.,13,CASSRLDSYEQYF,TGTGCCAGCAGCCGATTGGACAGCTACGAGCAGTACTTC
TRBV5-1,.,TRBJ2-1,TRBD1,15,CASSLMGQSYNEQFF,TGCGCCAGCAGCTTGATGGGACAGAGCTACAATGAGCAGTTCTTC
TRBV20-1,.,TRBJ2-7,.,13,CTALMHSSYEQYF,TGCACCGCTCTGATGCATAGCTCCTACGAGCAGTACTTC
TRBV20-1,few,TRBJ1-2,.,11,CSARVQGGYTF,TGCAGTGCTAGGGTCCAGGGAGGCTACACCTTC
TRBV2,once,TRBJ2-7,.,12,CASRTGPYEQYF,TGTGCCAGCAGAACGGGACCCTACGAGCAGTACTTC
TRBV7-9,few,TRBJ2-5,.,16,CASSPRPTPTQETQYF,TGTGCCAGCAGCCCCAGACCGACGCCAACCCAAGAGACCCAGTACTTC
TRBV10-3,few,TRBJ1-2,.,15,CAISDYGAKLYGYTF,TGTGCCATCAGTGATTATGGGGCAAAGCTCTATGGCTACACCTTC
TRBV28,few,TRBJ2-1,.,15,CASSLGGIRTHEQFF,TGTGCCAGCAGTTTAGGGGGGATCCGCACCCATGAGCAGTTCTTC
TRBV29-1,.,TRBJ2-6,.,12,CSVISGANVLTF,TGCAGCGTTATCTCTGGGGCCAACGTCCTGACTTTC
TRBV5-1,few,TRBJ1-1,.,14,CASSLVQGSTEAFF,TGCGCCAGCAGCTTGGTTCAGGGGTCCACTGAAGCTTTCTTT
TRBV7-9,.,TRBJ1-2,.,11,CASSLDYGYTF,TGTGCCAGCAGCTTAGACTATGGCTACACCTTC
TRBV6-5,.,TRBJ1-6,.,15,CASSYRGSYNSPLHF,TGTGCCAGCAGTTACCGGGGCTCCTATAATTCACCCCTCCACTTT
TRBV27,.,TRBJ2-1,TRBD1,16,CASSSDRASSYNEQFF,TGTGCCAGCAGCTCGGACAGGGCGAGCTCCTACAATGAGCAGTTCTTC
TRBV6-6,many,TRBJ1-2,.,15,CASSYSGPGRYGYTF,TGTGCCAGCAGTTACTCTGGTCCAGGGAGGTATGGCTACACCTTC
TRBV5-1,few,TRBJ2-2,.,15,CASSFGRVNTGELFF,TGCGCCAGCAGTTTCGGCAGGGTGAACACCGGGGAGCTGTTTTTT
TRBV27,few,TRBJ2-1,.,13,CASSPRTKSEQFF,TGTGCCAGCAGTCCAAGGACTAAATCTGAGCAGTTCTTC
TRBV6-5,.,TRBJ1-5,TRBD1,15,CASSKLQGLNQPQHF,TGTGCCAGCAGTAAACTACAGGGGCTTAATCAGCCCCAGCATTTT
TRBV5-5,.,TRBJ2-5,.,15,CASSPTGPFQETQYF,TGTGCCAGCAGCCCCACAGGGCCCTTCCAAGAGACCCAGTACTTC
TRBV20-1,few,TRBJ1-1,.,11,CSGQGNTEAFF,TGCAGTGGCCAGGGGAACACTGAAGCTTTCTTT
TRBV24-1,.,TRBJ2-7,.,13,CATSAPGGNEQYF,TGTGCCACCAGTGCCCCGGGTGGAAACGAGCAGTACTTC
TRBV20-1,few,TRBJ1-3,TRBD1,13,CSGTGGRDNTIYF,TGCAGCGGGACAGGGGGCCGTGATAACACCATATATTTT
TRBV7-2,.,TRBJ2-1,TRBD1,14,CASRPTGKYNEQFF,TGTGCCAGTCGCCCGACAGGGAAGTACAATGAGCAGTTCTTC
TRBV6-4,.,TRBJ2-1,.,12,CASSDRRNEQFF,TGTGCCAGCAGTGACAGGAGGAATGAGCAGTTCTTC
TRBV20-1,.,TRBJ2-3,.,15,CSARTNRQALDTQYF,TGCAGTGCTAGAACTAACAGGCAGGCGCTGGATACGCAGTATTTT
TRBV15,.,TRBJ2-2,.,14,CATEGGGNTGELFF,TGTGCCACCGAGGGTGGGGGAAACACCGGGGAGCTGTTTTTT
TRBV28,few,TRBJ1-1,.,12,CASSLQDGEAFF,TGTGCCAGCAGTCTACAGGACGGTGAAGCTTTCTTT
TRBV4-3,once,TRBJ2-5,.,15,CASSLQVGSQETQYF,TGCGCCAGCAGCCTCCAAGTGGGATCTCAAGAGACCCAGTACTTC
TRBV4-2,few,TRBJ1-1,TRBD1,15,CASSQAAGGITEAFF,TGTGCCAGCAGCCAAGCCGCAGGGGGGATTACTGAAGCTTTCTTT
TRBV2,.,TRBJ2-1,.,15,CASRAFPQSGDEQFF,TGTGCCAGCAGAGCCTTTCCACAATCCGGGGATGAGCAGTTCTTC
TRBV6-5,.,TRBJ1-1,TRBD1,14,CASSRDSSNTEAFF,TGTGCCAGCAGTAGGGACAGTTCGAACACTGAAGCTTTCTTT
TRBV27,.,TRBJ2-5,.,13,CASSKLAQETQYF,TGTGCCAGCAGTAAATTGGCCCAAGAGACCCAGTACTTC